Listed below are T cell receptor beta chains from one sample, sequenced in a study of T cells in Graves' hyperthyroidism and ophthalmopathy. TCRdb ran MiXCR on the multiplex PCR reads and lists one entry per CDR3 protein. The data contain hundreds of thousands of distinct CDR3 sequences, 15% to 20% of them singletons. The sequenced sample consisted of blood. Every receptor here comes from a man aged 35 to 55 with Graves' ophthalmopathy. Both conserved end residues are trimmed from each CDR3. For some rows the clone size is stated as once, few or many, or as a class when expanded; others skip it.

J gene | V gene | clone size | CDR3 protein
TRBJ2-2 | TRBV29-1 | . | SVGWGTGELF
TRBJ2-5 | TRBV29-1 | few | SSSGGEETQY
TRBJ1-2 | TRBV10-3 | few | AISESLTRGYT
TRBJ2-7 | TRBV3-1 | many | ASSQGWEGIHEQY
TRBJ1-4 | TRBV2 | many | ASSPFGGTDNEKLF
TRBJ1-3 | TRBV5-1 | many | ASSPTDSGNTIY
TRBJ1-6 | TRBV20-1 | few | SAKGDRVNSPLH
TRBJ1-4 | TRBV18 | many | ASSPQRGDNEKLF
TRBJ2-1 | TRBV11-2 | many | ASSLVGGVYNEQF
TRBJ2-1 | TRBV30 | . | ARRHTQNEQF
TRBJ2-7 | TRBV18 | many | ASSSGPTHTEQY
TRBJ1-1 | TRBV6-1 | . | ASSEVQGRGEAF
TRBJ2-3 | TRBV20-1 | . | SARTSTDTQY
TRBJ1-2 | TRBV15 | once | ATSRDGTETYGYT
TRBJ2-5 | TRBV5-4 | few | ASRTGLEEMTQY
TRBJ2-2 | TRBV30 | once | AWRGEPRTGELF
TRBJ2-7 | TRBV30 | few | AWRRQGYEQY
TRBJ2-6 | TRBV5-1 | many | ASSPQSGANVLT
TRBJ1-1 | TRBV6-1 | few | ASSPRPDGPNTEAF
TRBJ2-2 | TRBV28 | few | ASKGQGAGGELF
TRBJ1-1 | TRBV11-2 | many | ASSPTGYNTEAF
TRBJ2-7 | TRBV27 | . | ASSLRGALYEQY
TRBJ2-3 | TRBV6-1 | . | ASSEGAQYTQY
TRBJ2-1 | TRBV6-2/TRBV6-3 | . | ASSLPLSGGKWNEQF
TRBJ1-2 | TRBV10-3 | . | AIPVGDGYT
TRBJ2-7 | TRBV11-2 | many | ASSIRQGAYEQY
TRBJ2-7 | TRBV5-1 | many | ASSFRTGVTEQY
TRBJ2-7 | TRBV2 | many | ASKWTLSSYEQY
TRBJ1-2 | TRBV7-8 | . | ASSLRTGRSGHGYT
TRBJ1-1 | TRBV5-1 | few | ASSLKIDNTEAF
TRBJ2-1 | TRBV4-2 | few | ASSLSDPTGYNEQF
TRBJ2-1 | TRBV12-5 | . | ASGDTSSGGHNEQF
TRBJ1-4 | TRBV27 | . | ASSLSWGEGEKLF
TRBJ2-7 | TRBV27 | . | ASTSELLPYEQY
TRBJ1-5 | TRBV6-1 | . | ASSEIPAGNQPQH
TRBJ2-7 | TRBV28 | few | ASSSFDEQY
TRBJ2-7 | TRBV12-3/TRBV12-4 | few | ASSLVGLAGGSSYEQY
TRBJ2-7 | TRBV27 | many | ASSSLAGGSAYEQY
TRBJ2-1 | TRBV3-2 | many | ASSQDRTSGRPPNGIQQF
TRBJ1-2 | TRBV5-6 | . | ASSLALREGYGYT
TRBJ2-7 | TRBV14 | . | ASSLFGGREQY
TRBJ2-5 | TRBV3-1 | many | ASSRTGYQETQY
TRBJ2-5 | TRBV10-3 | . | AIRSTGDGQETQY
TRBJ2-7 | TRBV7-9 | . | ASSLGESSYEQY
TRBJ2-7 | TRBV12-3/TRBV12-4 | many | ASSFRRARTGSEQY
TRBJ1-2 | TRBV7-9 | . | ASTRGAGSYT
TRBJ2-7 | TRBV18 | . | ASSPPGQYYDEQY
TRBJ2-7 | TRBV7-2 | many | ASSLGRQVDFTYEQY
TRBJ2-5 | TRBV30 | few | AWSRGQGAWAQY
TRBJ2-1 | TRBV5-1 | . | ASSLSLAGGLSYNEQF
TRBJ2-5 | TRBV29-1 | few | SARTQWETQY
TRBJ1-4 | TRBV6-1 | few | ASRGPEKLF
TRBJ2-1 | TRBV11-2 | many | ASSFGTLSVGEQF
. | TRBV27 | . | ASSLSPTVYEQF
TRBJ2-3 | TRBV9 | . | ASSATLVATQY
TRBJ2-2 | TRBV12-3/TRBV12-4 | many | ASRPPGLAAGELF
TRBJ1-5 | TRBV6-2/TRBV6-3 | few | ASKRQGPDQPQH
TRBJ1-4 | TRBV6-1 | few | ASSSGTGINEKLF
TRBJ2-7 | TRBV7-2 | many | ASRGTGSYEQY
TRBJ2-7 | TRBV2 | many | ASSVGGSYSEQY